This passage covers 30 T cell receptor beta chains from one sample sequenced in a study of cytomegalovirus exposure and HLA in healthy donors. It was with 60 Vbeta and 13 Jbeta primers that the PCR ran. Method: immunoSEQ multiplex PCR; TCRdb's copy keeps in-frame clones and lacks some. The sample yields approximately 100,000 clones, 70% to 85% seen once. Sequencing was carried out using PBMCs. All receptors derive from a boy aged 5 to 17 in good health and CMV-seronegative.

The chain recombines TRBV15 with TRBJ1-5; D may be TRBD1 (6 bases). This CDR3 has 17 residues. Germline V gene data show CDR1 as LNHNV and CDR2 as YYDKDF (reference sequence). Trimming cost V 3 bases and J 2 bases, with 17 bases left between them. CDR3 in amino acids: CATSRGTGKRGNQPQHF. In DNA, the CDR3 is TGTGCCACCAGCAGGGGAACAGGGAAGAGGGGCAATCAGCCCCAGCATTTT.

This clone was recorded only once. The chain links TRBV4-1 to TRBJ1-2; unclear D gene. Trimming left V 3 bases short and J 4 bases short, with 21 bases between. This CDR3 is built from 17 residues. Germline assignment: CDR1 MGHRA and CDR2 YSYEKL. The chain's CDR3 is CASSHPARGRDGYGYTF. For the CDR3, the DNA is TGCGCCAGCAGCCACCCCGCGCGGGGTAGAGATGGCTATGGCTACACCTTC.

The chain employs TRBV4-3 and TRBJ2-2; 7 bases align to TRBD1. The CDR3 has 14 residues. Unmatched junction bases numbered 3, after V lost 2 bases and J lost 6 bases. Germline V CDR1 and CDR2: LGHNA, YSLEER. CDR3 nucleotide sequence: TGCGCCAGCAGCCAAACTACAGGGGCCGGGGAGCTGTTTTTT. It translates to CASSQTTGAGELFF.

V usage is TRBV2 and J usage is TRBJ1-2; D is undetermined. Per germline, CDR1 SNHLY and CDR2 FYNNEI. This CDR3 region has 14 residues. With 2 bases removed from V and 4 bases from J, the gap between germline ends came to 11 bases. CDR3 DNA: TGTGCCAGCAGTGAAAGAGGGCTCGGCTATGGCTACACCTTC. This translates into CASSERGLGYGYTF.

This clone appeared once. This rearrangement joins TRBV10-3 to TRBJ2-3, with 9 bases matching TRBD2. The length of the CDR3 is 15 residues. J gave up 1 base and V 4 bases, and 3 bases lay outside the gene matches. Germline lookup yields CDR1 ENHRY and CDR2 SYGVKD. CDR3 nucleotides: TGTGCCATCAGTGTGGTAGCGGGAGGCACAGATACGCAGTATTTT. Residues: CAISVVAGGTDTQYF.

This clone was found a few times. The chain recombines TRBV6-5 with TRBJ2-3; tentative D call: TRBD1 (5 bases). Trimming removed 4 bases at V and 5 bases at J, with 10 bases between. Germline V gene lookup returns CDR1 MNHEY and CDR2 SVGAGI. The CDR3 is made up of 13 amino acids. The CDR3 reads CASSSQGIDTQYF. CDR3 nucleotide sequence: TGTGCCAGCAGTTCCCAGGGCATAGATACGCAGTATTTT.

The genes are TRBV20-1 and TRBJ2-7, with 12 bases matching TRBD2. The germline gives CDR1 DFQATT, CDR2 SNEGSKA (reference sequence). V gave up 6 bases and J gave up 10 bases; unmatched junction bases: 4. CDR3 size: 11 residues. The DNA of the CDR3 is TGCAGTGCCCGACTAGCGGGAGCCCAGTACTTC. This encodes CSARLAGAQYF.

This clone turned up a few times. The V and J genes are TRBV5-4 and TRBJ2-5, with D uncertain. This CDR3 comprises 13 residues. From germline, CDR1 is SGHNT and CDR2 YYREEE (reference sequence). Trimming took off 1 base at V and 1 base at J, with 5 bases between the two ends. In nucleotides, the CDR3 is TGTGCCAGCAGCTTGAACAGCCAAGAGACCCAGTACTTC. This sequence encodes CASSLNSQETQYF.

V usage is TRBV27 and J usage is TRBJ1-2; D is perhaps TRBD1 (6 bases). Trimming cost V 10 bases and J 3 bases, with 9 bases left between them. The CDR3 consists of 11 residues. Germline CDR1 reads MNHEY; CDR2 reads SMNVEV (reference sequence). This CDR3 is CAIPGDYGYTF. Written as DNA, the CDR3 is TGTGCCATCCCAGGGGACTATGGCTACACCTTC.

This sequence joins TRBV19 and TRBJ2-7; 8 bases line up with TRBD2. V shed 1 base, J shed 3 bases, and the junction held 5 bases outside the gene matches. Germline V lookup: CDR1 LNHDA, CDR2 SQIVND (reference sequence). The CDR3 spans 15 residues. The CDR3 region is CASSIVLADHYEQYF. DNA of the CDR3: TGTGCCAGTAGTATAGTACTAGCGGATCACTACGAGCAGTACTTC.

The genes are TRBV27 and TRBJ2-1; 7 nucleotides agree with TRBD2. Germline V lookup: CDR1 MNHEY, CDR2 SMNVEV (reference sequence). The CDR3 is 15 residues long. V trimming: 7 bases; J trimming: 0 bases; junction bases outside the gene matches: 6. CDR3 bases: TGTGCCAGCACCGGGGACTACCTCTCCTACAATGAGCAGTTCTTC. Residues: CASTGDYLSYNEQFF.

The rearrangement links TRBV28 to TRBJ2-7, with TRBD2 as a possible D gene (6 bases). The CDR3 covers 13 residues. Germline-derived CDR1 and CDR2 are MDHEN and SYDVKM. V gave up 9 bases and J gave up 4 bases, with 16 bases separating them. CDR3 coding DNA: TGTGCCAGTGCTCCGCCAGGGAGGTACGAGCAGTACTTC. It translates to CASAPPGRYEQYF.

V is TRBV6-6 and J is TRBJ1-1, with a possible D match to TRBD1 (5 bases). Germline loops: CDR1 MNHNY, CDR2 SVGAGI (reference sequence). The CDR3 length is 14 residues. Trimming shortened V by 6 bases and J by 3 bases, and 14 bases separated the two germline ends. CDR3 sequence (DNA): TGTGCCAGCAGCCGAACAGGCTTCGACACTGAAGCTTTCTTT. Protein sequence: CASSRTGFDTEAFF.

The chain couples TRBV5-4 to TRBJ1-6, with a possible D match to TRBD1 (5 bases). The germline V and J ends were trimmed by 2 bases and 0 bases, with 6 bases remaining between them. The V gene's germline CDR1 is SGHNT and CDR2 YYREEE (reference sequence). This CDR3 region has 15 residues. CDR3 in amino acids: CASSFDSSYNSPLHF. For the CDR3, the DNA is TGTGCCAGCAGCTTTGACAGCTCCTATAATTCACCCCTCCACTTT.

The sample holds a few counts of this clone. This rearrangement joins TRBV6-6 to TRBJ1-1; a weak D match, TRBD1 (6 bases). Trimming took off 5 bases at V and 7 bases at J, with 17 bases between the two ends. The CDR3 contains 14 residues. Germline V CDR1 and CDR2: MNHNY, SVGAGI (reference sequence). The CDR3 bases are TGTGCCAGCAGTCGCAACAGGGCCGGAGGTGAAGCTTTCTTT. Encoded protein: CASSRNRAGGEAFF.

A few counts support this clone. The chain joins TRBV5-8 to TRBJ1-5, with TRBD1 identical over 9 bases. This CDR3 contains 14 residues. V shed 4 bases and J 6 bases; nucleotides not matched to a gene: 5. Germline CDR1 SGHTS, CDR2 YDEGEE. CDR3 sequence reads: CASSLGQGSQPQHF. CDR3 sequence (DNA): TGTGCCAGCAGCCTAGGACAGGGGAGTCAGCCCCAGCATTTT.

This clone is a singleton in its sample. V gene TRBV11-3 combines with J gene TRBJ2-7, with 15 bases fitting TRBD2. This CDR3 region has 20 residues. CDR1 is SGHNT, CDR2 YENEEA, per germline. J was trimmed by 1 base and V by 5 bases; bases with no gene match: 15. In DNA form, the CDR3 reads TGTGCCAGCAGCCCCAGACCCAAGGGACTAGCGGGAGGAAGGTCCTACGAGCAGTACTTC. Protein: CASSPRPKGLAGGRSYEQYF.

This rearrangement joins TRBV6-6 to TRBJ1-1; 7 bases line up with TRBD1. Germline values: CDR1 MNHNY, CDR2 SVGAGI (reference sequence). This CDR3 spans 14 amino acids. Trimming took 0 bases from V and 5 from J; bases not matched to a gene: 3. The CDR3 DNA reads TGTGCCAGCAGTTACTCCAGGGGGGAAACTGAAGCTTTCTTT. Translated: CASSYSRGETEAFF.

In this sample, this clone turned up a few times. The V call is TRBV9, the J call TRBJ2-7; D is possibly TRBD2 (6 bases). CDR1 is SGDLS and CDR2 is YYNGEE in the germline V gene. Between the trimmed V and J ends, which lost 0 bases and 3 bases, there was a span of 13 bases. The CDR3 is 15 residues long. Here the CDR3 reads CASSVESAGSYEQYF. In DNA, the CDR3 is TGTGCCAGCAGCGTAGAGTCGGCGGGGAGCTACGAGCAGTACTTC.

This sequence joins TRBV20-1 and TRBJ1-1; no firm D call. The CDR3 runs 11 residues. Germline V gene lookup returns CDR1 DFQATT and CDR2 SNEGSKA (reference sequence). V was clipped by 6 bases and J by 4 bases, with 9 bases between them. The CDR3 is CSAGDGTEAFF. CDR3 bases: TGCAGTGCGGGCGACGGCACTGAAGCTTTCTTT.

The chain has TRBV19 and TRBJ1-5; the D gene is possibly TRBD1 (6 bases). CDR1 and CDR2 (germline): LNHDA, SQIVND (reference sequence). The CDR3 spans 13 residues. V lost 5 bases and J lost 4, with 9 bases in between. The CDR3 loop reads CASSYRENQPQHF. The CDR3 bases are TGTGCCAGTAGTTACAGGGAGAATCAGCCCCAGCATTTT.

This chain joins TRBV28 and TRBJ2-3; D unresolved. The germline V gene encodes CDR1 MDHEN and CDR2 SYDVKM. Between the trimmed V and J ends, which lost 2 bases and 6 bases, there was a span of 6 bases. The CDR3 sequence is 12 residues long. The CDR3 protein is CASSLPLDTQYF. The CDR3 nucleotides are TGTGCCAGCAGTTTACCCCTGGATACGCAGTATTTT.

The rearrangement uses TRBV28 and TRBJ1-4; 9 nucleotides match TRBD1. V dropped 6 bases and J dropped 10; count of bases not matched to a gene: 9. The CDR3 has 14 residues. The germline gives CDR1 MDHEN, CDR2 SYDVKM. The CDR3: CASRRGTGSGKLFF. The CDR3 DNA reads TGTGCCAGCAGACGCGGGACAGGGAGTGGAAAACTGTTTTTT.

The chain is built from TRBV25-1 and TRBJ1-6, with D perhaps matching TRBD1 (6 bases). Germline assignment: CDR1 MGHDK and CDR2 SYGVNS. Trimming took off 4 bases at V and 5 bases at J, with 9 bases between the two ends. The CDR3 has 14 amino acids. CDR3 bases: TGTGCCAGCAGTGCTGGACAGAATAATTCACCCCTCCACTTT. Amino acid sequence: CASSAGQNNSPLHF.

The chain employs TRBV10-1 and TRBJ2-7, with TRBD1 matching over 9 bases. The CDR3 contains 17 residues. From germline, CDR1 is WNHNN and CDR2 SYGVQD (reference sequence). The V segment lost 2 bases and the J segment 7 bases; nucleotides outside the gene matches: 15. The CDR3 DNA reads as TGCGCCAGCAGTGAGAATGGGGGACAGGGATCTCTTCGGGAGCAGTACTTC. As protein: CASSENGGQGSLREQYF.

The CDR3, as DNA: TGTGCCAGCTCCCCCTCGGGAGAGCAGTACTTC. Protein: CASSPSGEQYF. The chain recombines TRBV18 with TRBJ2-7; possible D gene TRBD2, 5 bases. Trimming pared 6 bases from V and 7 bases from J, leaving 10 bases between. The V gene's germline CDR1 is KGHSH and CDR2 LQKENI. This CDR3 has 11 amino acids.

This clone was counted a single time. The CDR3 reads CASSRAPGSTGELFF. CDR3 in DNA: TGTGCCAGCAGCCGAGCTCCGGGAAGTACCGGGGAGCTGTTTTTT. The rearrangement uses TRBV14 and TRBJ2-2; D might be TRBD2 (5 bases). Germline V CDR1 and CDR2: SGHDN, FVKESK. The germline V and J ends were trimmed by 4 bases and 5 bases, with 14 bases remaining between them. The CDR3 loop spans 15 amino acids.

In this sample, this clone turned up a few times. This chain connects TRBV19 to TRBJ1-5; D uncertain. This CDR3 has 13 amino acids. V lost 5 bases and J lost 6, with 11 bases in between. CDR1 is LNHDA and CDR2 is SQIVND in the germline V gene (reference sequence). The CDR3 protein is CASSLWALQPQHF. The CDR3 nucleotides are TGTGCCAGTAGTCTATGGGCGCTTCAGCCCCAGCATTTT.

This chain connects TRBV28 to TRBJ1-3; tentative D call: TRBD1 (5 bases). Trimming removed 5 bases from V and 0 bases from J, with 11 bases in between. Germline CDR1 reads MDHEN; CDR2 reads SYDVKM. This CDR3 is built from 15 residues. CDR3 amino acids: CASSEQDPSGNTIYF. CDR3 DNA sequence: TGTGCCAGCAGTGAACAGGACCCCTCTGGAAACACCATATATTTT.

The chain is built from TRBV7-9 and TRBJ2-3; the match to TRBD1 covers 9 bases. Trimming took 3 bases from V and 6 from J; bases not matched to a gene: 16. The germline CDR1 and CDR2 sequences are SEHNR and FQNEAQ (reference sequence). The CDR3 spans 18 residues. CDR3 coding DNA: TGTGCCAGCAGCTTCACCCCTAAGAGGACAGGGGATCGGGATACGCAGTATTTT. This sequence encodes CASSFTPKRTGDRDTQYF.